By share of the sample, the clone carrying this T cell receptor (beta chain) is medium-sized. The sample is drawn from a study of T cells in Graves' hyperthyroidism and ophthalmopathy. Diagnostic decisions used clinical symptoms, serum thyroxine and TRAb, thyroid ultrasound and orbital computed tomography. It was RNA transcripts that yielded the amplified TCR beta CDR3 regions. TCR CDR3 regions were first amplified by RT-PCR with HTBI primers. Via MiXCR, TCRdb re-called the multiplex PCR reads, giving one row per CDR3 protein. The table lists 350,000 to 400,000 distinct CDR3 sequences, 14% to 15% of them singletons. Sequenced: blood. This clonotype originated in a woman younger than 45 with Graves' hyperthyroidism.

The CDR3 is CAISLGNEQFF. As DNA, the CDR3 is TGTGCCATCAGCCTTGGGAATGAGCAGTTCTTC. The chain employs TRBV10-3 and TRBJ2-1; D is unresolved. The CDR3 runs to 11 residues. V lost 6 bases and J 7 bases, leaving 7 bases between the germline ends. Germline lookup yields CDR1 ENHRY and CDR2 SYGVKD.